This T cell receptor beta chain was profiled in a study of human T cells and chemical hapten exposure. At the level of the study: Mostly female patients had alopecia areata, totalis or universalis.

CDR3 size: 14 residues. With 0 bases removed from V and 2 bases from J, the gap between germline ends came to 7 bases. Germline lookup yields CDR1 LGHDT and CDR2 YNNKEL (reference sequence). Stated time point: patch test 1, 2 weeks after DPC sensitization. Treatment given: therapeutic diphenylcyclopropenone sensitization with weekly scalp DPC. Individual cDNA molecules had unique molecular identifiers attached to them by the library. One entry per CDR3 protein, called by TCRdb with MiXCR from the RACE reads. The sample lists 75,000 to 90,000 distinct CDR3 sequences, 12% occurring once. With respect to this clonotype: Its cognate antigen is unknown.

The study's findings and limits: Sensitization with DPC brought no change to TCRs above 1 in 1000 in frequency.

V gene TRBV3-1 combines with J gene TRBJ1-1; no clear D gene. Sequences were derived from whole blood, sampled in connection with sensitization to the hapten diphenylcyclopropenone (DPC). This TCR derives from a woman aged 55-70 years with alopecia areata. Some clones in this sample may be carry-over from other donors' samples. CDR3 loop: CASSQDQGNTEAFF. Here the CDR3 DNA reads TGTGCCAGCAGCCAAGATCAAGGAAACACTGAAGCTTTCTTT.